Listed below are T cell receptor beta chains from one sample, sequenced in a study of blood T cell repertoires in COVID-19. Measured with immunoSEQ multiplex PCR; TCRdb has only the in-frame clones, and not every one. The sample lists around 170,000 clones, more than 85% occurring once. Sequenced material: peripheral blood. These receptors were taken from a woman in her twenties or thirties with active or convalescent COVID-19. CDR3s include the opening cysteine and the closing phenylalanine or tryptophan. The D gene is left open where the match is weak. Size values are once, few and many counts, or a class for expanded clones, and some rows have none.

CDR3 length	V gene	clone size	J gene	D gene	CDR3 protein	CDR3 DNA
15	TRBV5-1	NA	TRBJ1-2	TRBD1	CASSLAGQGPYGYTF	TGCGCCAGCAGCTTGGCTGGACAGGGCCCCTATGGCTACACCTTC
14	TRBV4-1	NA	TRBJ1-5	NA	CASSQAVRGQPQHF	TGCGCCAGCAGCCAAGCGGTGAGAGGACAGCCCCAGCATTTT
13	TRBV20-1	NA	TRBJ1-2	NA	CSASKQGFYGYTF	TGCAGTGCTAGTAAGCAGGGATTCTATGGCTACACCTTC
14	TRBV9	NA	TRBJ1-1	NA	CASSVDGRNTEAFF	TGTGCCAGCAGCGTAGATGGCAGAAACACTGAAGCTTTCTTT
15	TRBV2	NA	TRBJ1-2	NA	CASSEVGQGNYGYTF	TGTGCCAGCAGTGAAGTAGGGCAGGGGAACTATGGCTACACCTTC
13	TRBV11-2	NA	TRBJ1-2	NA	CASTAGANYGYTF	TGTGCCAGCACGGCAGGGGCTAACTATGGCTACACCTTC
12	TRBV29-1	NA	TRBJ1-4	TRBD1	CSAGTGPEKLFF	TGCAGCGCCGGGACAGGGCCCGAAAAACTGTTTTTT
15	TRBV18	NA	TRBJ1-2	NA	CASSPQETANYGYTF	TGTGCCAGCTCACCCCAGGAAACAGCTAACTATGGCTACACCTTC
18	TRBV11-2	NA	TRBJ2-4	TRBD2	CASRSIGSGRLAKNIQYF	TGTGCCAGCAGATCCATCGGGAGCGGGAGGTTAGCCAAAAACATTCAGTACTTC
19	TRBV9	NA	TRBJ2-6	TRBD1	CASSDLQGAPGSGANVLTF	TGTGCCAGCAGCGACCTACAGGGGGCGCCTGGTTCTGGGGCCAACGTCCTGACTTTC
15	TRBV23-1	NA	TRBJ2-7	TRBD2	CASSPTSGASYEQYF	TGCGCCAGCAGCCCGACTAGCGGGGCCTCCTACGAGCAGTACTTC
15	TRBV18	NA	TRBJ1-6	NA	CASSPGKGNNSPLHF	TGTGCCAGCTCACCAGGCAAGGGGAATAATTCACCCCTCCACTTT
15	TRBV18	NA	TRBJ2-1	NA	CASSPRGGAGNEQFF	TGTGCCAGCTCACCACGCGGAGGGGCCGGCAATGAGCAGTTCTTC
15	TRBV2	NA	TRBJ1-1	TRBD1	CASSADGTGTTEAFF	TGTGCCAGCAGTGCGGACGGGACAGGGACCACTGAAGCTTTCTTT
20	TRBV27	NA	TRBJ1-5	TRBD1	CASSFVPPGQGAYSNQPQHF	TGTGCCAGCAGTTTCGTTCCTCCGGGACAGGGGGCATATAGCAATCAGCCCCAGCATTTT
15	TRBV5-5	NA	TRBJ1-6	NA	CASSTGPGGRSPLHF	TGTGCCAGCAGCACGGGCCCCGGCGGGCGATCACCCCTCCACTTT
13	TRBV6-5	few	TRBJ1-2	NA	CASSRSPDYGYTF	TGTGCCAGCAGTCGTTCCCCGGACTATGGCTACACCTTC
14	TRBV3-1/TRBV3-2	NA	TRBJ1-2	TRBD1	CASSRTGGSYGYTF	TGTGCCAGCAGTCGGACAGGGGGTAGCTATGGCTACACCTTC
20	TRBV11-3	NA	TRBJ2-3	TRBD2	CASSPPRGLAGSSSTDTQYF	TGTGCCAGCAGCCCACCACGTGGGCTAGCGGGATCATCTAGCACAGATACGCAGTATTTT
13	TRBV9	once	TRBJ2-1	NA	CASSVISSDEQFF	TGTGCCAGCAGCGTAATTTCTTCGGATGAGCAGTTCTTC
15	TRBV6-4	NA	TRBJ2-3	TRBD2	CASRRDIAGADTQYF	TGTGCCAGCAGGCGAGATATAGCGGGGGCAGATACGCAGTATTTT
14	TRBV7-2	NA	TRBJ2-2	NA	CASSLVRGPGELFF	TGTGCCAGCAGCTTAGTTAGGGGTCCCGGGGAGCTGTTTTTT